The 32 T cell receptor beta chains given below trace back to one sample, sequenced in a study of cytomegalovirus exposure and HLA in healthy donors. The PCR made use of 60 Vbeta and 13 Jbeta primers. The data were produced by immunoSEQ multiplex PCR, yet TCRdb's version contains in-frame clones alone and is incomplete. The table records roughly 260,000 clones, approximately 85% of them present only once. Sequenced: PBMCs. All receptors come from a woman in her thirties or forties in good health and CMV-seropositive.

The chain joins TRBV10-2 to TRBJ2-7; 8 positions agree with TRBD2. CDR3 length equals 12 residues. J gave up 4 bases and V 6 bases, and 2 bases lay outside the gene matches. CDR1 and CDR2 from the germline V gene are WSHSY and SAAADI. The CDR3 spells CASSASGYEQYF. The CDR3 bases are TGCGCCAGCAGCGCTAGCGGGTACGAGCAGTACTTC.

The chain carries TRBV19 and TRBJ2-2, with D maybe TRBD1 (6 bases). CDR3 length: 12 amino acids. V lost 11 bases and J lost 2, with 9 bases in between. CDR1 and CDR2 (germline): LNHDA, SQIVND (reference sequence). The DNA of the CDR3 is TGTGCCTCGGGACAAAACACCGGGGAGCTGTTTTTT. Protein product: CASGQNTGELFF.

The J gene is TRBJ1-2, the V gene TRBV2; 7 positions agree with TRBD1. The CDR3 spans 14 residues. Germline values: CDR1 SNHLY, CDR2 FYNNEI. V shed 2 bases and J 0 bases; nucleotides not matched to a gene: 0. CDR3 nucleotide sequence: TGTGCCAGCAGTGAACAGGGGGCTAACTATGGCTACACCTTC. This gives the protein CASSEQGANYGYTF.

This clone was detected once. The chain couples TRBV11-1 to TRBJ2-5; D is perhaps TRBD1 (6 bases). The CDR3 has 13 residues. CDR1 is SGHAT, CDR2 FQDESV, per germline (reference sequence). V shed 1 base and J shed 7 bases, with 10 bases lying between them. The CDR3 nucleotides read TGTGCCAGCAGCTTAGACAGGGTCGGGACCCAGTACTTC. Its protein is CASSLDRVGTQYF.

This clone was counted a single time. The chain carries TRBV27 and TRBJ2-7; D gene uncertain. The germline V gene has CDR1 MNHEY and CDR2 SMNVEV (reference sequence). V lost 0 bases and J lost 3, with 9 bases in between. The CDR3 is 14 residues long. In nucleotides, the CDR3 is TGTGCCAGCAGTTTATCGGTTGTCAGCTACGAGCAGTACTTC. Amino acid sequence: CASSLSVVSYEQYF.

The CDR3 reads CASSPSGSTDTQYF. The CDR3 DNA is TGTGCCAGCAGCCCCTCGGGAAGCACAGATACGCAGTATTTT. This chain links TRBV7-3 with TRBJ2-3; maybe TRBD2 (5 bases). The CDR3 totals 14 residues. V was cut by 5 bases and J by 0 bases, with 9 bases left in between. Looked up from germline, CDR1 is SGHTA and CDR2 is FQGTGA. Together with reference TRBV7-3 and TRBJ2-3, the CDR3 gives the full variable domain: GAGVSQTPSNKVTEKGKYVELRCDPISGHTALYWYRQSLGQGPEFLIYFQGTGAADDSGLPNDRFFAVRPEGSVSTLKIQRTERGDSAVYLCASSPSGSTDTQYFGPGTRLTVL.

This rearrangement joins TRBV28 to TRBJ2-4; D not resolved. From germline, CDR1 is MDHEN and CDR2 SYDVKM. Trimming shortened V by 3 bases and J by 1 base, and 10 bases separated the two germline ends. CDR3 length: 15 residues. The CDR3 here is CASSFPFSAKNIQYF. The CDR3 coding sequence is TGTGCCAGCAGTTTCCCCTTTTCGGCCAAAAACATTCAGTACTTC.

The chain combines TRBV19 with TRBJ1-1, with D possibly matching TRBD1 (6 bases). CDR3 length equals 16 residues. Trimming shortened V by 7 bases and J by 5 bases, and 23 bases separated the two germline ends. Germline CDR1 and CDR2: LNHDA and SQIVND (reference sequence). CDR3 sequence: CASTSPDRPLWTEAFF. In DNA, the CDR3 is TGTGCCAGTACCAGCCCGGACAGACCTTTATGGACTGAAGCTTTCTTT.

The chain joins TRBV6-5 to TRBJ1-1, with a weak D call TRBD1 (6 bases). Trimming stripped 7 bases from V and 2 bases from J, with 11 bases between. CDR3 length equals 13 residues. Germline CDR1 is MNHEY and CDR2 is SVGAGI. CDR3 bases: TGTGCCAGCACCCGGACAGAAAACACTGAAGCTTTCTTT. Protein product: CASTRTENTEAFF.

The chain couples TRBV7-9 to TRBJ2-7; D may be TRBD2 (7 bases). The CDR3 length is 16 residues. V lost 0 bases, J lost 2 bases, and 14 bases lay in between. CDR1 is SEHNR and CDR2 is FQNEAQ in the germline V gene (reference sequence). This CDR3 is CASSLAGGGYTYEQYF. CDR3 in DNA: TGTGCCAGCAGCTTAGCGGGGGGGGGCTACACCTACGAGCAGTACTTC.

The chain couples TRBV7-9 to TRBJ2-6, with D possibly TRBD2 on 5 matching bases. Between the trimmed V and J ends, which lost 5 bases and 1 base, there was a span of 12 bases. The germline V gene has CDR1 SEHNR and CDR2 FQNEAQ (reference sequence). The CDR3 extends over 16 amino acids. CDR3 sequence: CASSIRTGSGANVLTF. The CDR3 region has the DNA TGTGCCAGCAGCATTAGGACGGGGTCTGGGGCCAACGTCCTGACTTTC.

The chain is built from TRBV11-3 and TRBJ2-1; TRBD2 aligns across 14 bases. There are 16 residues in the CDR3. The trim removed 3 bases at V and 9 bases at J, leaving 7 bases unmatched. The germline gives CDR1 SGHNT, CDR2 YENEEA. The chain's CDR3 is CASSFEPGLAGVEQFF. CDR3 DNA: TGTGCCAGCAGCTTCGAACCGGGACTAGCGGGAGTTGAGCAGTTCTTC.

CDR3 DNA: TGTGCCAGCAGCCGGGACTGGGTTTCCGAGCAGTACTTC. It encodes CASSRDWVSEQYF. The J gene is TRBJ2-7, the V gene TRBV25-1; a weak D match, TRBD2 (6 bases). V gave up 6 bases and J gave up 6 bases, with 15 bases separating them. This CDR3 comprises 13 residues. Per the germline V gene, CDR1 is MGHDK and CDR2 is SYGVNS.

V and J are TRBV5-1 and TRBJ2-2; 8 nucleotides match TRBD1. Germline V lookup: CDR1 SGHRS, CDR2 YFSETQ. The CDR3 totals 15 residues. J lost 4 bases, V lost 4 bases, and 6 bases had no gene match. CDR3 DNA: TGCGCCAGCAGCGCTGAGACAGGGGCCACCGGGGAGCTGTTTTTT. It codes for CASSAETGATGELFF.

This clone was detected only a few times. V gene TRBV9 combines with J gene TRBJ2-5, with D hard to call. Germline assignment: CDR1 SGDLS and CDR2 YYNGEE. Trimming left V 0 bases short and J 1 base short, with 7 bases between. CDR3 size: 14 residues. CDR3 amino acids: CASSVGHLQETQYF. The CDR3 DNA sequence: TGTGCCAGCAGCGTAGGACACCTCCAAGAGACCCAGTACTTC.

The rearrangement uses TRBV6-5 and TRBJ2-1; no firm D call. CDR3 length: 12 amino acids. Looked up from germline, CDR1 is MNHEY and CDR2 is SVGAGI. The ends were cut back, 6 bases at V and 10 bases at J, with 13 bases in the middle. The CDR3, as DNA: TGTGCCAGCAGCCACCCTGGCGGAGAGCAGTTCTTC. Residues: CASSHPGGEQFF.

The J gene is TRBJ1-4, the V gene TRBV28; TRBD1 matches at 7 bases. The junction had 14 bases not matched to a gene; V was cut back by 5 bases and J by 8 bases. Germline V gene lookup returns CDR1 MDHEN and CDR2 SYDVKM. The CDR3 consists of 16 residues. The CDR3 coding sequence is TGTGCCAGCAGTCCACCCAGGGGGTCAGGGAGGGAAAAACTGTTTTTT. Translating it yields CASSPPRGSGREKLFF.

The CDR3 bases are TGTGCCAGCAGCTCAACAGGGGATTCGGATACGCAGTATTTT. Amino acid sequence: CASSSTGDSDTQYF. The gene calls are TRBV11-2 and TRBJ2-3, with 7 bases identical to TRBD1. With 4 bases clipped from V and 6 bases from J, the junction kept 7 bases outside the gene matches. Germline CDR1 SGHAT, CDR2 FQNNGV. This CDR3 has 14 residues.

The V gene is TRBV7-2, the J gene TRBJ2-3; 7 bases are shared with TRBD2. Germline-derived CDR1 and CDR2 are SGHTA and FQGNSA. V lost 7 bases to trimming and J lost 4 bases; unmatched junction nucleotides: 14. The CDR3 spans 16 residues. The CDR3 sequence is CASTHIWSGKSDTQYF. The CDR3 DNA is TGTGCCAGCACCCATATTTGGAGCGGGAAGTCAGATACGCAGTATTTT. Combining the CDR3 with reference TRBV7-2 and TRBJ2-3 gives the whole variable domain GAGVSQSPSNKVTEKGKDVELRCDPISGHTALYWYRQSLGQGLEFLIYFQGNSAPDKSGLPSDRFSAERTGGSVSTLTIQRTQQEDSAVYLCASTHIWSGKSDTQYFGPGTRLTVL.

The chain links TRBV28 to TRBJ2-5; 7 bases fit TRBD2. This CDR3 contains 15 residues. Trimming removed 8 bases from V and 3 bases from J; junction bases left unmatched: 12. Germline loops: CDR1 MDHEN, CDR2 SYDVKM. Here the CDR3 reads CASPPSGTPKETQYF. The DNA for the CDR3 is TGTGCCAGCCCCCCTAGCGGCACGCCAAAAGAGACCCAGTACTTC.

This chain connects TRBV28 to TRBJ1-4; the D gene is possibly TRBD1 (5 bases). Germline lookup yields CDR1 MDHEN and CDR2 SYDVKM. This CDR3 is built from 16 residues. V was shortened by 5 bases and J by 7 bases, with 20 bases between the two germline ends. The CDR3 DNA is TGTGCCAGCAGTGCCCCTGGCTCGGGGGTTCGTGAAAAACTGTTTTTT. This encodes CASSAPGSGVREKLFF.

The chain recombines TRBV2 with TRBJ1-1; TRBD1 matches 8 bases. V shed 7 bases and J 1 base; nucleotides not matched to a gene: 5. This CDR3 region has 14 residues. Germline loops: CDR1 SNHLY, CDR2 FYNNEI. The CDR3 region has the DNA TGTGCCAGCACCACGGGACAGGCGAACACTGAAGCTTTCTTT. This sequence encodes CASTTGQANTEAFF.

J is TRBJ2-2 and V is TRBV6-5; D is ambiguous. CDR3 length equals 12 residues. CDR1 is MNHEY, CDR2 SVGAGI, per germline. V lost 7 bases and J 7 bases, leaving 10 bases between the germline ends. As DNA, the CDR3 is TGTGCCAGCAAAGCGTCCCACGGGGAGCTGTTTTTT. Protein sequence: CASKASHGELFF.

This clone was counted a single time. The chain joins TRBV27 to TRBJ2-3, with TRBD1 matching 7 bases. Germline-derived CDR1 and CDR2 are MNHEY and SMNVEV (reference sequence). V lost 7 bases to trimming and J lost 6 bases; unmatched junction nucleotides: 22. The CDR3 loop spans 18 amino acids. Here the CDR3 DNA reads TGTGCCAGCACTGGCCAAGGGGGCATTCAACATAGTTGGGATACGCAGTATTTT. This codes for CASTGQGGIQHSWDTQYF.

The chain recombines TRBV19 with TRBJ2-5, with 7 bases identical to TRBD1. Germline V CDR1 and CDR2: LNHDA, SQIVND (reference sequence). The CDR3 is 15 residues long. Trimming removed 3 bases from V and 0 bases from J; junction bases left unmatched: 4. CDR3 sequence (DNA): TGTGCCAGTAGTATCCGGGACAGCTACCAAGAGACCCAGTACTTC. This codes for CASSIRDSYQETQYF. The whole variable domain, filled in from reference TRBV19 and TRBJ2-5, reads DGGITQSPKYLFRKEGQNVTLSCEQNLNHDAMYWYRQDPGQGLRLIYYSQIVNDFQKGDIAEGYSVSREKKESFPLTVTSAQKNPTAFYLCASSIRDSYQETQYFGPGTRLLVL.

This sequence joins TRBV7-9 and TRBJ2-7; TRBD2 agrees at 7 bases. J gave up 3 bases and V 5 bases, and 13 bases lay outside the gene matches. Germline V gene sequence: CDR1 SEHNR, CDR2 FQNEAQ (reference sequence). The CDR3 length is 16 residues. The CDR3 is CASSPVAGEFGYEQYF. In DNA, the CDR3 is TGTGCCAGCAGCCCAGTGGCGGGGGAGTTTGGCTACGAGCAGTACTTC.

CDR3 DNA sequence: TGTGCCAGCACCTCTCCGGGACAGGTTCATGGCTACACCTTC. Amino acids: CASTSPGQVHGYTF. This chain uses TRBV6-5 with TRBJ1-2; 8 nucleotides line up with TRBD1. Germline CDR1 MNHEY, CDR2 SVGAGI. J gave up 6 bases and V 7 bases, and 10 bases lay outside the gene matches. The CDR3 consists of 14 residues.

The count of this clone is one. The V call is TRBV11-1, the J call TRBJ2-5, with D hard to call. CDR3 length: 14 amino acids. Germline V gives CDR1 SGHAT, CDR2 FQDESV (reference sequence). V was trimmed by 2 bases and J by 2 bases, leaving 9 bases between them. The CDR3 sequence: CASSLSALQETQYF. In DNA, the CDR3 is TGTGCCAGCAGCTTATCAGCGCTACAAGAGACCCAGTACTTC.

The genes are TRBV2 and TRBJ2-6, with 7 nucleotides matching TRBD2. J was trimmed by 1 base and V by 6 bases; bases with no gene match: 3. Germline V gene data show CDR1 as SNHLY and CDR2 as FYNNEI. This CDR3 region has 15 residues. In nucleotides, the CDR3 is TGTGCCAGCAGCCGGGGAGGGTCTGGGGCCAACGTCCTGACTTTC. Its translation: CASSRGGSGANVLTF.

This chain joins TRBV30 and TRBJ1-3; D gene ambiguous. V was pared by 2 bases and J by 5 bases, with 16 bases between. Germline CDR1 and CDR2: GTSNPN and SVGIG (reference sequence). CDR3 length: 15 amino acids. The CDR3 loop reads CAWSRRESLRNTIYF. CDR3 nucleotide sequence: TGTGCCTGGAGTCGCCGAGAGTCGTTAAGAAACACCATATATTTT.

The chain is built from TRBV11-3 and TRBJ2-3; D perhaps matches TRBD2 (5 bases). Trimming removed 3 bases at V and 2 bases at J, with 9 bases between. The CDR3 runs to 14 residues. Germline loops: CDR1 SGHNT, CDR2 YENEEA. CDR3 nucleotides: TGTGCCAGCAGCTTTGGAGGATACACAGATACGCAGTATTTT. Protein product: CASSFGGYTDTQYF.

The genes are TRBV7-6 and TRBJ2-7, with TRBD2 identical over 11 bases. V dropped 5 bases and J dropped 4; count of bases not matched to a gene: 7. The CDR3 sequence is 15 residues long. The V gene's germline CDR1 is SGHVS and CDR2 FNYEAQ. This CDR3 reads CASSITSGRQYEQYF. The CDR3 coding sequence is TGTGCCAGCAGCATCACTAGCGGGAGACAGTACGAGCAGTACTTC.